The present T cell receptor beta chain was sequenced within a study of blood T cell repertoires in COVID-19. Measured with immunoSEQ multiplex PCR; TCRdb has only the in-frame clones, and not every one. The sample includes 300,000 to 450,000 clones, 88% seen only once; the top ten take just over 1%. Sequencing was done on a sample of PBMCs or T cells enriched from blood (not recorded which). This TCR was recovered from a woman aged 25 to 39 who had been exposed to COVID-19.

The CDR3 is CASSLSTDPGQPQHF. The CDR3 coding sequence is TGTGCCAGCAGCTTATCGACGGACCCGGGGCAGCCCCAGCATTTT. This chain uses TRBV7-2 with TRBJ1-5; no firm D call. Trimming cost V 2 bases and J 7 bases, with 15 bases left between them. CDR3 length equals 15 residues. Germline values: CDR1 SGHTA, CDR2 FQGNSA.